The entry below describes one TCR beta chain. Its antigen is unknown. The ends were cut back, 3 bases at V and 4 bases at J, with 7 bases in the middle. The germline V gene has CDR1 SGDLS and CDR2 YYNGEE. This CDR3 contains 13 residues. The sample comes from a study of shared clonotypes between healthy human individuals. Authors' analysis steps: Junction-only sequences produced by ImmunoSEQ had no quality scores, so filtering differed. Sequenced by immunoSEQ multiplex PCR; TCRdb stores in-frame clones only, minus some. The D gene and trimming were derived from the DNA, and the V and J assignments and clone size from that table. The table lists more than 2,000,000 clones, approximately 92% of them singletons, with around 0.15% in the top ten. General study results and limits: What limited the represented genetic and exposure-history diversity was the small number of donors. Sequencing depth was expected to affect clonotype sharing among donors.

The V gene is TRBV9, the J gene TRBJ2-2; D gene uncertain. The sample was naive CD4+ T cells sorted from blood. Subset denoted: CD45RA+ positively selected. This TCR came from a man aged 18 to 35 in good health. CDR3 nucleotide sequence: TGTGCCAGCAGCGCGACGGGCACCGGGGAGCTGTTTTTT. Its protein product is CASSATGTGELFF.